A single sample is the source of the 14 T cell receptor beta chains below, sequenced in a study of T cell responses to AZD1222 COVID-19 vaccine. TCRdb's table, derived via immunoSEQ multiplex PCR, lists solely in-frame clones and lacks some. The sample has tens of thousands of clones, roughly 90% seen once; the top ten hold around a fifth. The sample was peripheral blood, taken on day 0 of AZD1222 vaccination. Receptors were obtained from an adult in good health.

The CDR3 sequence: CASGLGANQPQHF. DNA of the CDR3: TGTGCTAGTGGTTTAGGGGCCAATCAGCCCCAGCATTTT. The gene calls are TRBV12-5 and TRBJ1-5; D is possibly TRBD1 (5 bases). Deletions cut 3 bases from V and 3 bases from J, with 6 bases between. The CDR3 runs to 13 residues. Germline loops: CDR1 LGHNT, CDR2 FRNRAP.

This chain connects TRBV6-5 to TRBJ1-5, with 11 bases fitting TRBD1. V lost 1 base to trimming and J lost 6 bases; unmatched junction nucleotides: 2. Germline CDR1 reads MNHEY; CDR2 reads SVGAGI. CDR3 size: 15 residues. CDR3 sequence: CASSYLGTGGQPQHF. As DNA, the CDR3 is TGTGCCAGCAGTTACTTGGGGACAGGGGGTCAGCCCCAGCATTTT.

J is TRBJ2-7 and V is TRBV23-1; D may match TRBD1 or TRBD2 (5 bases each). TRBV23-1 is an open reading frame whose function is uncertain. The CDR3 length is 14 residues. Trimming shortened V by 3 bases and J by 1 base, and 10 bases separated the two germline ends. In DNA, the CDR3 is TGCGCCAGCAGTCAGCAGGGAGTTTCCTACGAGCAGTACTTC. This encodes CASSQQGVSYEQYF.

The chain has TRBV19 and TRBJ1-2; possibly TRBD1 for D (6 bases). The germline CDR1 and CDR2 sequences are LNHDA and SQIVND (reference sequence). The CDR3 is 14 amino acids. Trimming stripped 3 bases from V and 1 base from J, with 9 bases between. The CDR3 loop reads CASSIGGFNYGYTF. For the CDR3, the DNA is TGTGCCAGTAGTATCGGGGGCTTTAACTATGGCTACACCTTC.

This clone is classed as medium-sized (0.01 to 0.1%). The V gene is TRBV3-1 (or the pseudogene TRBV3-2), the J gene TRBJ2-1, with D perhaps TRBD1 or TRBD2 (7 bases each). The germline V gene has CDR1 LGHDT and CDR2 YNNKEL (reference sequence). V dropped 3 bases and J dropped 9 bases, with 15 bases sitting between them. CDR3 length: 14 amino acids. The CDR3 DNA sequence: TGTGCCAGCAGCCAGTACAGGGGAGGGAGTGAGCAGTTCTTC. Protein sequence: CASSQYRGGSEQFF.

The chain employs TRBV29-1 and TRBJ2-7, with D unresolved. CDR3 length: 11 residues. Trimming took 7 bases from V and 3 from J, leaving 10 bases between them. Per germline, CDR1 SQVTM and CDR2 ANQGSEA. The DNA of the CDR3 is TGCAGCGCCGGGCCAGACTACGAGCAGTACTTC. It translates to CSAGPDYEQYF.

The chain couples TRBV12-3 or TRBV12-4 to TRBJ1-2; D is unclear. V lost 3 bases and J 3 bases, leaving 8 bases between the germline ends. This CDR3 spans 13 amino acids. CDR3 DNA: TGTGCCAGCAGTTTTCGGCAGGACTATGGCTACACCTTC. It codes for CASSFRQDYGYTF.

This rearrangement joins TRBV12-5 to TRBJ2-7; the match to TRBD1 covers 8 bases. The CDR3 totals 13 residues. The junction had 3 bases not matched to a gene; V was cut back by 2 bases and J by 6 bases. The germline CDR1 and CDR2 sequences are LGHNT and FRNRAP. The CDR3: CASGLFTGGEQYF. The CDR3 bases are TGTGCTAGTGGTTTGTTTACAGGGGGCGAGCAGTACTTC. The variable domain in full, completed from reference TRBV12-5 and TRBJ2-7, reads DARVTQTPRHKVTEMGQEVTMRCQPILGHNTVFWYRQTMMQGLELLAYFRNRAPLDDSGMPKDRFSAEMPDATLATLKIQPSEPRDSAVYFCASGLFTGGEQYFGPGTRLTVT.

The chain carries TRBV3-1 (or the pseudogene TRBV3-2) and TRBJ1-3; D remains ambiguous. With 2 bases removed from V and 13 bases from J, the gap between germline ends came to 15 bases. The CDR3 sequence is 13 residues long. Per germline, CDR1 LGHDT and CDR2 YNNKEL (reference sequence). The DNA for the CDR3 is TGTGCCAGCAGCCAACATGAAAGCGGGGAAATATATTTT. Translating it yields CASSQHESGEIYF.

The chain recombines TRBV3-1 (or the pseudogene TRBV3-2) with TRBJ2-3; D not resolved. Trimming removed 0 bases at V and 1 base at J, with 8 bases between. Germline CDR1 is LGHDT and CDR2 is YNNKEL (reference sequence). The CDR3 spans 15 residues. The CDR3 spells CASSQEPVGTDTQYF. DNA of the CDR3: TGTGCCAGCAGCCAAGAGCCGGTTGGCACAGATACGCAGTATTTT.

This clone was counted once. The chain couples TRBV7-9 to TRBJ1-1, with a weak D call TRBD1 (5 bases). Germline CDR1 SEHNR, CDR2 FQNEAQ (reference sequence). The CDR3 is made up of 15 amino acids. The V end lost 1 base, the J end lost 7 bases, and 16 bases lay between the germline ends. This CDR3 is CASSLGFREEFEAFF. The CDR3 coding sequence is TGTGCCAGCAGCTTAGGGTTCAGGGAAGAATTTGAAGCTTTCTTT. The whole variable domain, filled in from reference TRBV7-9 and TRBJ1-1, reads DTGVSQNPRHKITKRGQNVTFRCDPISEHNRLYWYRQTLGQGPEFLTYFQNEAQLEKSRLLSDRFSAERPKGSFSTLEIQRTEQGDSAMYLCASSLGFREEFEAFFGQGTRLTVV.

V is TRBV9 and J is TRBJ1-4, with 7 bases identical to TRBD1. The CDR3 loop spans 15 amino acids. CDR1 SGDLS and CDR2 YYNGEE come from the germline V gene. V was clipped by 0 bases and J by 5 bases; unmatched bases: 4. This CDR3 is CASSVAGQLNEKLFF. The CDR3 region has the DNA TGTGCCAGCAGCGTAGCGGGACAGCTGAATGAAAAACTGTTTTTT. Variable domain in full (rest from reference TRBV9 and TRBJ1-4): DSGVTQTPKHLITATGQRVTLRCSPRSGDLSVYWYQQSLDQGLQFLIQYYNGEERAKGNILERFSAQQFPDLHSELNLSSLELGDSALYFCASSVAGQLNEKLFFGSGTQLSVL.

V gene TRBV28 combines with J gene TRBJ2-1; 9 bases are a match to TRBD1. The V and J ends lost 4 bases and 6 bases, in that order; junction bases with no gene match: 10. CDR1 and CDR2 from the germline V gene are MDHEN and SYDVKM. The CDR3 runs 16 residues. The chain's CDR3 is CASSSPGTGYRNEQFF. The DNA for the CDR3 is TGTGCCAGCAGTTCTCCCGGGACAGGGTACCGCAATGAGCAGTTCTTC. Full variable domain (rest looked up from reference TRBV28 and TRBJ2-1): DVKVTQSSRYLVKRTGEKVFLECVQDMDHENMFWYRQDPGLGLRLIYFSYDVKMKEKGDIPEGYSVSREKKERFSLILESASTNQTSMYLCASSSPGTGYRNEQFFGPGTRLTVL.

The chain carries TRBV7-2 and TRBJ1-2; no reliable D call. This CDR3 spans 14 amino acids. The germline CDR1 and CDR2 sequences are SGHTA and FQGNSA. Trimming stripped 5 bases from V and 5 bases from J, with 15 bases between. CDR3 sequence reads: CASSPPGRPYGYTF. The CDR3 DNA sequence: TGTGCCAGCAGCCCCCCGGGGAGGCCATATGGCTACACCTTC. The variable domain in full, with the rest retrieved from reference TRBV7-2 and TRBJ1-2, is GAGVSQSPSNKVTEKGKDVELRCDPISGHTALYWYRQSLGQGLEFLIYFQGNSAPDKSGLPSDRFSAERTGGSVSTLTIQRTQQEDSAVYLCASSPPGRPYGYTFGSGTRLTVV.